This T cell receptor (beta chain) came from a study of human T cells and chemical hapten exposure. Noted time point: pre-sensitization, week 0. Treatment noted: therapeutic diphenylcyclopropenone sensitization with weekly scalp DPC. Trimming stripped 2 bases from V and 6 bases from J, with 16 bases between. The CDR3 extends over 16 amino acids. The germline CDR1 and CDR2 sequences are MNHNY and SVGAGI (reference sequence). Study observations and caveats: TCRs exceeding 1 in 1000 frequency stayed unchanged with DPC sensitization.

As for this clonotype: Its antigen is still unknown.

TCRdb redid the calling of the RACE reads with MiXCR, one entry per CDR3 protein. Counted here are approximately 100,000 distinct CDR3 sequences, roughly 9.1% occurring once; the ten biggest clones make up roughly 3.5%. The chain joins TRBV6-6 to TRBJ2-2; possible D gene TRBD2, 6 bases. This specimen was whole blood, taken in connection with sensitization to the hapten diphenylcyclopropenone (DPC). This receptor was identified in a middle-aged woman with alopecia areata. Some clones in this sample may be carry-over from other donors' samples. The CDR3: CASSYLGGTTSGELFF. CDR3 sequence (DNA): TGTGCCAGCAGTTACCTAGGCGGGACCACCTCCGGGGAGCTGTTTTTT.